This T cell receptor beta chain originates from a study of neurological immune-mediated disorders. Whole-study findings and limits: Private repertoires in all groups were suggested by the absence of shared CDR3 amino acid sequences among expanded clones across subjects.

Time point defined: longitudinal time-point 2. Unsorted libraries used 2 million PBMCs kept at -80 degrees C. This clonotype occurred many times. Its antigen is as yet unknown. The CDR3 spans 15 residues. V shed 6 bases and J shed 0 bases, with 12 bases lying between them. Germline CDR1 MNHEY, CDR2 SMNVEV (reference sequence). The cDNA came from 5'RACE with 10-nucleotide random UMIs. TCRdb re-called the 5' RACE reads through MiXCR, storing one row per CDR3 protein. The data contain some 30,000 distinct CDR3 sequences, about 13% of them singletons. The rearrangement links TRBV27 to TRBJ1-5, with no clear D. The sequenced material came from PBMCs. This receptor was identified in a woman aged 40 to 55 in good health. Here the CDR3 DNA reads TGTGCCAGCAGGGCGGGAGCATATAGCAATCAGCCCCAGCATTTT. Translation: CASRAGAYSNQPQHF.